The 17 T cell receptor beta chains below come from one sample, sequenced in a study of blood T cell repertoires in COVID-19. TCRdb's copy holds only in-frame clones and misses some; the assay was immunoSEQ multiplex PCR. This sample carries approximately 330,000 clones, roughly 89% of them seen once, and the ten largest clones take roughly a tenth. Sequenced sample: PBMCs or T cells enriched from blood (not recorded which). The receptors shown here come from a woman in her twenties or thirties who had recovered from COVID-19.

V is TRBV19 and J is TRBJ1-2; 7 nucleotides line up with TRBD1. Germline V CDR1 and CDR2: LNHDA, SQIVND (reference sequence). V dropped 3 bases and J dropped 7; count of bases not matched to a gene: 5. This CDR3 has 13 amino acids. The CDR3 sequence: CASSISRGFGYTF. The DNA for the CDR3 is TGTGCCAGTAGTATTTCCAGGGGGTTTGGCTACACCTTC.

The chain has TRBV24-1 and TRBJ2-1, with 7 bases matching TRBD2. V shed 10 bases, J shed 6 bases, and the junction held 8 bases outside the gene matches. The CDR3 spans 13 residues. Germline loops: CDR1 KGHDR, CDR2 SFDVKD. The CDR3 sequence is CATEGTGGNEQFF. The CDR3 coding sequence is TGTGCCACTGAGGGGACGGGAGGCAATGAGCAGTTCTTC.

The chain carries TRBV18 and TRBJ1-2; D gene uncertain. V was trimmed by 2 bases and J by 8 bases, leaving 12 bases between them. Germline CDR1 is KGHSH and CDR2 is LQKENI. The CDR3 length is 13 residues. CDR3 DNA sequence: TGTGCCAGCTCACCATCGACCGAGCGAGGCTACACCTTC. Protein product: CASSPSTERGYTF. Using reference TRBV18 and TRBJ1-2 for the parts outside the CDR3, the full variable domain is NAGVMQNPRHLVRRRGQEARLRCSPMKGHSHVYWYRQLPEEGLKFMVYLQKENIIDESGMPKERFSAEFPKEGPSILRIQQVVRGDSAAYFCASSPSTERGYTFGSGTRLTVV.

The chain has TRBV18 and TRBJ2-7; the D gene is possibly TRBD1 (5 bases). Germline V gives CDR1 KGHSH, CDR2 LQKENI. The CDR3 extends over 17 amino acids. V lost 0 bases, J lost 2 bases, and 17 bases lay in between. CDR3 in amino acids: CASSPPSQGGGAYEQYF. DNA of the CDR3: TGTGCCAGCTCACCACCGAGTCAGGGCGGCGGAGCCTACGAGCAGTACTTC.

Only one count was recorded for this clone. The chain has TRBV5-1 and TRBJ2-7, with TRBD2 identical over 11 bases. Germline assignment: CDR1 SGHRS and CDR2 YFSETQ. The CDR3 has 15 residues. Trimming at V came to 3 bases and at J to 1 base, leaving 3 bases not matched to a gene. The CDR3: CASSSGLAGSYEQYF. In DNA, the CDR3 is TGCGCCAGCAGCTCCGGACTAGCGGGTTCCTACGAGCAGTACTTC.

This clone has a single count. The chain is built from TRBV10-1 and TRBJ1-1, with a weak D call TRBD1 (6 bases). There are 13 residues in the CDR3. Germline CDR1 is WNHNN and CDR2 is SYGVQD (reference sequence). V was cut by 6 bases and J by 7 bases, with 15 bases left in between. CDR3 nucleotides: TGCGCCAGCAGCCTGGGACACGGACTTGAAGCTTTCTTT. This translates into CASSLGHGLEAFF.

The chain employs TRBV30 and TRBJ2-1, with TRBD2 matching over 13 bases. CDR1 GTSNPN and CDR2 SVGIG come from the germline V gene (reference sequence). The CDR3 extends over 14 amino acids. The V gene end was trimmed by 2 bases and the J gene end by 9 bases; junction bases not matched to a gene: 4. CDR3 DNA: TGTGCCTGGAGTACTAGCGGGGGGGACCGTGAGCAGTTCTTC. Protein product: CAWSTSGGDREQFF.

V and J are TRBV6-6 and TRBJ2-7, with 12 bases fitting TRBD2. The CDR3 is 16 residues long. The germline V gene encodes CDR1 MNHNY and CDR2 SVGAGI (reference sequence). V lost 4 bases and J lost 3; bases outside the gene matches: 7. This chain's CDR3 is CASSSAGLAGFYEQYF. The CDR3 nucleotides read TGTGCCAGCAGTTCCGCCGGACTAGCGGGATTCTACGAGCAGTACTTC.

This chain joins TRBV18 and TRBJ2-7; a possible D gene is TRBD1 (5 bases). Deletions cut 3 bases from V and 6 bases from J, with 18 bases between. The CDR3 runs 15 residues. The germline gives CDR1 KGHSH, CDR2 LQKENI. CDR3 loop: CASSPQGSLSGEQYF. In nucleotides, the CDR3 is TGTGCCAGCTCACCCCAGGGCTCTTTGTCAGGCGAGCAGTACTTC. Together with reference TRBV18 and TRBJ2-7, the CDR3 gives the full variable domain: NAGVMQNPRHLVRRRGQEARLRCSPMKGHSHVYWYRQLPEEGLKFMVYLQKENIIDESGMPKERFSAEFPKEGPSILRIQQVVRGDSAAYFCASSPQGSLSGEQYFGPGTRLTVT.

The chain joins TRBV6-6 to TRBJ2-1; D gene unclear. Germline CDR1 reads MNHNY; CDR2 reads SVGAGI (reference sequence). Trimming removed 2 bases from V and 16 bases from J, with 15 bases in between. This CDR3 is 12 amino acids long. The CDR3 sequence is CASSYERPSKFF. The CDR3 DNA reads TGTGCCAGCAGTTACGAAAGGCCTAGTAAATTCTTC.

This clone came up many times. This chain connects TRBV6-2 or TRBV6-3 to TRBJ2-1, with a possible D match to TRBD2 (6 bases). The germline gives CDR1 MNHEY, CDR2 SVGEGT. V gave up 6 bases and J gave up 8 bases, with 23 bases separating them. The CDR3 spans 16 residues. In DNA, the CDR3 is TGTGCCAGCAGCACGGGTCGGGAGATAGCCGTCGATGAGCAGTTCTTC. Amino acids: CASSTGREIAVDEQFF.

The rearrangement joins TRBV2 to TRBJ2-7; TRBD1 aligns across 10 bases. The CDR3 is made up of 15 amino acids. V lost 8 bases, J lost 2 bases, and 9 bases stayed unmatched. Germline V lookup: CDR1 SNHLY, CDR2 FYNNEI. CDR3 amino acids: CASWVDRGHPYEQYF. The CDR3, as DNA: TGTGCCAGCTGGGTCGACAGGGGGCACCCCTACGAGCAGTACTTC.

J is TRBJ1-1 and V is TRBV7-2; maybe TRBD1 (6 bases). Trimming cost V 2 bases and J 3 bases, with 13 bases left between them. Germline values: CDR1 SGHTA, CDR2 FQGNSA. The CDR3 spans 15 residues. Here the CDR3 reads CASSLRGTGHTEAFF. CDR3 coding DNA: TGTGCCAGCAGCTTAAGGGGTACAGGGCACACTGAAGCTTTCTTT.

The chain employs TRBV30 and TRBJ2-7; 10 bases match TRBD1. The CDR3 has 14 amino acids. J was trimmed by 6 bases and V by 5 bases; bases with no gene match: 10. Germline lookup yields CDR1 GTSNPN and CDR2 SVGIG (reference sequence). The CDR3 nucleotides are TGTGCCTGGTCCAGGACAGGGGGGGGCGGCGAGCAGTACTTC. Its translation is CAWSRTGGGGEQYF.

This clone was seen once. Written as DNA, the CDR3 is TGTGCCAGCAGCTTAGATCATGTCTGGGGACACCCTAATTCACCCCTCCACTTT. This translates into CASSLDHVWGHPNSPLHF. This sequence joins TRBV11-2 and TRBJ1-6, with a possible D match to TRBD1 (6 bases). Trimming shortened V by 0 bases and J by 6 bases, and 18 bases separated the two germline ends. The CDR3 has 18 residues. Germline CDR1 reads SGHAT; CDR2 reads FQNNGV.

The chain joins TRBV12-5 to TRBJ1-2; possible D gene TRBD1, 5 bases. The CDR3 contains 14 residues. Germline CDR1 is LGHNT and CDR2 is FRNRAP. Trimming cost V 4 bases and J 8 bases, with 17 bases left between them. The CDR3 is CASGWSQGIGGYTF. The CDR3, as DNA: TGTGCTAGTGGTTGGTCCCAGGGTATAGGAGGCTACACCTTC.

CDR3 DNA: TGTGCCAGCTCACACGACTTCCGGAGCTCCTACGAGCAGTACTTC. Encoded protein: CASSHDFRSSYEQYF. The rearrangement uses TRBV18 and TRBJ2-7; D is undetermined. The germline CDR1 and CDR2 sequences are KGHSH and LQKENI. V was pared by 4 bases and J by 0 bases, with 13 bases between. The CDR3 contains 15 residues.